A single sample is the source of the 30 T cell receptor beta chains below, sequenced in a study of shared clonotypes between healthy human individuals (dated by TCRdb to the early 2020s). The method behind the library was the immunoSEQ multiplex PCR assay. Drawn from immuneACCESS, this table holds only the in-frame rearrangements with V and J called that TCRdb kept. Clones are partly lost; checked studies trace under half to an unresolved V gene and leave the rest unexplained. The table for this sample lists approximately 980,000 clones; over 60% of them were counted only once. Of the sample, approximately 1.5% falls within the top ten clones. The sample was memory CD4+ T cells sorted from blood. Interpreted using the paper, the cell subset or site label stands for: CD45RA-negative fraction. These TCRs come from a man aged 18-30 years in good health.

V is TRBV7-3 and J is TRBJ2-7, with a weak D call TRBD1 (6 bases). The CDR3 is 13 amino acids. Trimming took 1 base from V and 5 from J, leaving 9 bases between them. CDR1 is SGHTA, CDR2 FQGTGA, per germline. CDR3 DNA: TGTGCCAGCAGCTTAAAACAGGGCCACGAGCAGTACTTC. This gives the protein CASSLKQGHEQYF.

Details on this clone: Other DNA sequences within the sample encode an identical CDR3. J is TRBJ2-7 and V is TRBV25-1; D may be TRBD1 or TRBD2 (6 bases each). Trimming took off 6 bases at V and 3 bases at J, with 9 bases between the two ends. From germline, CDR1 is MGHDK and CDR2 SYGVNS. CDR3 length equals 12 residues. This CDR3 is CASRGGSYEQYF. The CDR3 bases are TGTGCCAGCAGGGGGGGCAGCTACGAGCAGTACTTC.

The V call is TRBV4-3, the J call TRBJ1-2; D is unresolved. Germline assignment: CDR1 LGHNA and CDR2 YSLEER. Trimming cost V 3 bases and J 4 bases, with 12 bases left between them. This CDR3 is 14 amino acids long. CDR3 sequence: CASSHSPDFYGYTF. The CDR3 DNA is TGCGCCAGCAGCCATAGTCCGGATTTCTATGGCTACACCTTC.

The CDR3, as DNA: TGTGCCAGCAGCCAGGGGCCGGACAGCTCCTACGAGCAGTACTTC. As protein: CASSQGPDSSYEQYF. The V and J genes are TRBV11-2 and TRBJ2-7, with a weak D call TRBD1 (6 bases). Germline V gene data show CDR1 as SGHAT and CDR2 as FQNNGV. CDR3 length equals 15 residues. The germline V and J ends were trimmed by 5 bases and 0 bases, with 14 bases remaining between them.

The genes are TRBV30 and TRBJ1-2, with 8 bases identical to TRBD1. The germline V gene encodes CDR1 GTSNPN and CDR2 SVGIG (reference sequence). J was trimmed by 4 bases and V by 3 bases; bases with no gene match: 1. The CDR3 consists of 12 residues. The CDR3, as DNA: TGTGCCTGGAGAGGACAGGGCTATGGCTACACCTTC. Translated, it gives CAWRGQGYGYTF. The full variable domain, its missing parts supplied by reference TRBV30 and TRBJ1-2, is SQTIHQWPATLVQPVGSPLSLECTVEGTSNPNLYWYRQAAGRGLQLLFYSVGIGQISSEVPQNLSASRPQDRQFILSSKKLLLSDSGFYLCAWRGQGYGYTFGSGTRLTVV.

V and J are TRBV7-4 and TRBJ2-7, with D unclear. V was trimmed by 5 bases and J by 3 bases, leaving 17 bases between them. Germline lookup yields CDR1 SGHVT and CDR2 SQSDAQ. This CDR3 is built from 15 residues. CDR3 sequence reads: CASSPGCEAGYEQYF. The CDR3 DNA sequence: TGTGCCAGCAGCCCCGGGTGTGAGGCCGGCTACGAGCAGTACTTC.

This chain links TRBV19 with TRBJ2-2, with 7 bases aligning to TRBD1. Germline V lookup: CDR1 LNHDA, CDR2 SQIVND (reference sequence). The CDR3 loop spans 14 amino acids. The trim removed 6 bases at V and 4 bases at J, leaving 5 bases unmatched. The CDR3 sequence is CASSDRAGTGELFF. CDR3 DNA: TGTGCCAGTAGCGACAGGGCCGGCACCGGGGAGCTGTTTTTT.

The chain couples TRBV30 to TRBJ2-5, with 11 bases fitting TRBD2. The CDR3 is 15 residues long. The trim removed 1 base at V and 1 base at J, leaving 2 bases unmatched. Germline loops: CDR1 GTSNPN, CDR2 SVGIG (reference sequence). The CDR3 DNA reads as TGTGCCTGGAGTGCGGGACTAGCGGTCCAAGAGACCCAGTACTTC. Its protein is CAWSAGLAVQETQYF.

In its sample, this clone was seen a few times. The chain couples TRBV2 to TRBJ1-2; 8 nucleotides align to TRBD1. V shed 6 bases, J shed 2 bases, and the junction held 8 bases outside the gene matches. In germline, CDR1 is SNHLY, CDR2 FYNNEI. The CDR3 contains 15 residues. The CDR3 DNA reads TGTGCCAGCAGCGATACAGGGGGAGGGAACTATGGCTACACCTTC. Translating it yields CASSDTGGGNYGYTF.

This chain links TRBV5-6 with TRBJ2-1, with TRBD2 identical over 8 bases. J was trimmed by 4 bases and V by 4 bases; bases with no gene match: 19. The germline V gene encodes CDR1 SGHDT and CDR2 YYEEEE. The CDR3 runs to 19 residues. Written as DNA, the CDR3 is TGTGCCAGCAGCGAGATACTAGCGGTTACAAGGGGGGTTTACAATGAGCAGTTCTTC. This encodes CASSEILAVTRGVYNEQFF.

The chain joins TRBV6-4 to TRBJ2-1; D may be TRBD2 (5 bases). V lost 0 bases and J 4 bases, leaving 13 bases between the germline ends. The CDR3 has 16 amino acids. CDR1 MRHNA and CDR2 SNTAGT come from the germline V gene. The CDR3 nucleotides are TGTGCCAGCAGTGACTCCAGCTTACGGGGATACAATGAGCAGTTCTTC. This translates into CASSDSSLRGYNEQFF.

The rearrangement links TRBV4-1 to TRBJ2-1; D is uncertain. Looked up from germline, CDR1 is MGHRA and CDR2 is YSYEKL. The V and J ends lost 5 bases and 6 bases respectively, with 8 bases between them. The CDR3 has 12 amino acids. The CDR3 bases are TGCGCCAGCAGCTCCAATGCCAATGAGCAGTTCTTC. Residues: CASSSNANEQFF.

This clone has just one count. This chain joins TRBV15 and TRBJ2-3; weak D call: TRBD1 (6 bases). The CDR3 covers 12 residues. Per germline, CDR1 LNHNV and CDR2 YYDKDF (reference sequence). Trimming pared 5 bases from V and 6 bases from J, leaving 9 bases between. The CDR3 here is CATSSRGDTQYF. CDR3 nucleotide sequence: TGTGCCACCAGCTCTAGGGGGGATACGCAGTATTTT.

The V call is TRBV4-1, the J call TRBJ2-1; 7 bases map to TRBD2. Per germline, CDR1 MGHRA and CDR2 YSYEKL. J gave up 9 bases and V 5 bases, and 10 bases lay outside the gene matches. The CDR3 contains 14 residues. The DNA of the CDR3 is TGCGCCAGCAGCGGGCTAGCGGTTTCGGTTGAGCAGTTCTTC. Translated, it gives CASSGLAVSVEQFF.

The rearrangement uses TRBV4-1 and TRBJ1-5; D possibly corresponds to TRBD1 (6 bases). The germline V and J ends were trimmed by 3 bases and 3 bases, with 15 bases remaining between them. Germline CDR1 reads MGHRA; CDR2 reads YSYEKL. This CDR3 comprises 16 residues. This CDR3 reads CASSQVQGRANQPQHF. CDR3 in DNA: TGCGCCAGCAGCCAGGTACAGGGAAGGGCCAATCAGCCCCAGCATTTT.

The chain employs TRBV6-5 and TRBJ2-2, with D hard to call. Trimming removed 1 base at V and 4 bases at J, with 1 base between. This CDR3 region has 12 residues. The V gene's germline CDR1 is MNHEY and CDR2 SVGAGI. The CDR3 DNA is TGTGCCAGCAGTTACTTCACCGGGGAGCTGTTTTTT. Translation: CASSYFTGELFF.

The rearrangement links TRBV4-3 to TRBJ2-7, with 7 bases matching TRBD1. The V gene's germline CDR1 is LGHNA and CDR2 YSLEER. Losses at the gene ends were 1 base for V and 2 bases for J; bases not matched to a gene: 2. The CDR3 length is 14 residues. CDR3 bases: TGCGCCAGCAGCCAAGTACAGGGGCCCTACGAGCAGTACTTC. Translating gives CASSQVQGPYEQYF.

The J gene is TRBJ2-5, the V gene TRBV28; D possibly corresponds to TRBD1 (5 bases). This CDR3 is 14 amino acids long. Germline V gene sequence: CDR1 MDHEN, CDR2 SYDVKM. Trimming cost V 5 bases and J 5 bases, with 15 bases left between them. The CDR3: CASSPPRGWETQYF. CDR3 DNA sequence: TGTGCCAGCAGTCCACCAAGGGGCTGGGAGACCCAGTACTTC.

The chain links TRBV30 to TRBJ2-7; D is ambiguous. Germline CDR1 GTSNPN, CDR2 SVGIG (reference sequence). Trimming took 5 bases from V and 0 from J, leaving 17 bases between them. There are 15 residues in the CDR3. Written as DNA, the CDR3 is TGTGCCTGGTCGTCCCCGGAAGTGAGCTCCTACGAGCAGTACTTC. Translating it yields CAWSSPEVSSYEQYF.

The chain employs TRBV4-1 and TRBJ1-5; perhaps TRBD1 as D (5 bases). The CDR3 covers 16 residues. The germline V gene has CDR1 MGHRA and CDR2 YSYEKL. The V and J ends lost 2 bases and 4 bases respectively, with 15 bases between them. CDR3 sequence (DNA): TGCGCCAGCAGCCAATTCGCGGGGCCCGCAAATCAGCCCCAGCATTTT. Translation: CASSQFAGPANQPQHF.

CDR3 sequence (DNA): TGTGCCAGCAGCGTAGCCCACAATGAGCAGTTCTTC. Protein sequence: CASSVAHNEQFF. The rearrangement joins TRBV9 to TRBJ2-1; D is ambiguous. Germline CDR1 is SGDLS and CDR2 is YYNGEE. The CDR3 is 12 residues long. With 0 bases removed from V and 5 bases from J, the gap between germline ends came to 3 bases.

The rearrangement links TRBV18 to TRBJ1-1; tentatively, D is TRBD1 (5 bases). Germline V gene lookup returns CDR1 KGHSH and CDR2 LQKENI. The V and J ends lost 2 bases and 2 bases respectively, with 9 bases between them. This CDR3 has 14 amino acids. CDR3 DNA sequence: TGTGCCAGCTCACCATTTGACAGCAACACTGAAGCTTTCTTT. Its translation: CASSPFDSNTEAFF.

This rearrangement joins TRBV5-1 to TRBJ1-1; 10 nucleotides line up with TRBD1. CDR1 and CDR2 (germline): SGHRS, YFSETQ. The CDR3 totals 15 residues. With V trimmed by 4 bases and J by 5 bases, 8 bases remained unmatched. CDR3 DNA sequence: TGCGCCAGCAGCCTGGAGACAGGGGGCAAAACTGAAGCTTTCTTT. It yields the protein CASSLETGGKTEAFF. The full variable domain, rest sourced from reference TRBV5-1 and TRBJ1-1, is KAGVTQTPRYLIKTRGQQVTLSCSPISGHRSVSWYQQTPGQGLQFLFEYFSETQRNKGNFPGRFSGRQFSNSRSEMNVSTLELGDSALYLCASSLETGGKTEAFFGQGTRLTVV.

The chain combines TRBV19 with TRBJ1-6, with TRBD1 as a possible D gene (6 bases). Trimming took off 6 bases at V and 7 bases at J, with 16 bases between the two ends. The CDR3 extends over 15 amino acids. CDR1 LNHDA and CDR2 SQIVND come from the germline V gene (reference sequence). The CDR3 here is CASRWDTLPNSPLHF. The CDR3 DNA sequence: TGTGCCAGTAGATGGGACACTCTCCCCAATTCACCCCTCCACTTT.

The gene calls are TRBV19 and TRBJ2-1; possible D gene TRBD2, 6 bases. The CDR3 runs to 17 residues. The V and J ends lost 1 base and 5 bases respectively, with 18 bases between them. CDR1 is LNHDA, CDR2 SQIVND, per germline (reference sequence). The CDR3 loop is CASSIGAGSGPNNEQFF. CDR3 sequence (DNA): TGTGCCAGTAGTATAGGAGCCGGGAGCGGGCCTAACAATGAGCAGTTCTTC.

The J gene is TRBJ2-7, the V gene TRBV6-5; the D is unclear. The CDR3 is made up of 12 amino acids. Trimming cost V 7 bases and J 4 bases, with 11 bases left between them. Germline V gives CDR1 MNHEY, CDR2 SVGAGI. The CDR3 DNA reads as TGTGCCAGCACCTCAGGACCGTACGAGCAGTACTTC. Translated, it gives CASTSGPYEQYF.

The rearrangement joins TRBV6-1 to TRBJ1-1, with no clear D. The V and J ends lost 6 bases and 5 bases respectively, with 13 bases between them. The CDR3 contains 13 residues. The germline V gene has CDR1 MNHNS and CDR2 SASEGT. CDR3 coding DNA: TGTGCCAGCAGGTCCCCCCCCCGGACTGAAGCTTTCTTT. Encoded protein: CASRSPPRTEAFF.

The chain employs TRBV7-8 and TRBJ2-7, with TRBD1 as a possible D gene (6 bases). The V and J ends lost 3 bases and 3 bases respectively, with 15 bases between them. Per germline, CDR1 SGHVS and CDR2 FQNEAQ. The CDR3 extends over 15 amino acids. For the CDR3, the DNA is TGTGCCAGCAGCTTCCGGACAGAGCCTTACTACGAGCAGTACTTC. Translated: CASSFRTEPYYEQYF.

The chain has TRBV7-9 and TRBJ2-6; D may be TRBD1 or TRBD2 (6 bases each). Germline-derived CDR1 and CDR2 are SEHNR and FQNEAQ (reference sequence). Trimming removed 4 bases at V and 4 bases at J, with 11 bases between. This CDR3 comprises 15 residues. CDR3 sequence reads: CASSYRGPGANVLTF. The CDR3 nucleotides are TGTGCCAGCAGCTACCGGGGGCCAGGGGCCAACGTCCTGACTTTC.

The V and J genes are TRBV7-9 and TRBJ2-2, with D tentatively TRBD2 (5 bases). Germline assignment: CDR1 SEHNR and CDR2 FQNEAQ (reference sequence). CDR3 length: 17 residues. Trimming took off 4 bases at V and 1 base at J, with 16 bases between the two ends. CDR3 region: CASSSGGSLWNTGELFF. DNA for the CDR3: TGTGCCAGCAGCTCCGGAGGTTCCCTTTGGAACACCGGGGAGCTGTTTTTT. The entire variable domain, with the rest obtained from reference TRBV7-9 and TRBJ2-2, is as follows: DTGVSQNPRHKITKRGQNVTFRCDPISEHNRLYWYRQTLGQGPEFLTYFQNEAQLEKSRLLSDRFSAERPKGSFSTLEIQRTEQGDSAMYLCASSSGGSLWNTGELFFGEGSRLTVL.